This TCR beta chain originates from a study of vaccination effects on CD4 cells after COVID-19. Sequencing was performed with immunoSEQ multiplex PCR; in TCRdb, only in-frame clones are kept and a portion is missing. The data contain approximately 33,000 clones, about 78% of them seen just once; the ten biggest clones take up 17%. Germline CDR1 reads MNHNS; CDR2 reads SASEGT. V dropped 2 bases and J dropped 7; count of bases not matched to a gene: 2. CDR3 size: 13 residues. Before sequencing, viral peptide pools were used by the ViraFEST assay to expand antigen-specific CD4+ T cells. The culture ran for approximately 11 days before CD4+ T cells were isolated. This individual contracted SARS-CoV-2 between March and December 2020, as verified by PCR. Concerning this clone: Its matching antigen is unknown. The sample holds other DNA sequences that translate to the same CDR3.

This receptor was identified in a human donor who had a prior SARS-CoV-2 infection. The specimen was CD4+ T cells from PBMCs cultured with HCoV-NL63 spike peptides, collected before COVID-19 vaccination. The chain couples TRBV6-1 to TRBJ1-5; 7 bases fit TRBD1. Written as DNA, the CDR3 is TGTGCCAGCAGTGAACAGGGGGGCCAGCCCCAGCATTTT. Translating it yields CASSEQGGQPQHF.